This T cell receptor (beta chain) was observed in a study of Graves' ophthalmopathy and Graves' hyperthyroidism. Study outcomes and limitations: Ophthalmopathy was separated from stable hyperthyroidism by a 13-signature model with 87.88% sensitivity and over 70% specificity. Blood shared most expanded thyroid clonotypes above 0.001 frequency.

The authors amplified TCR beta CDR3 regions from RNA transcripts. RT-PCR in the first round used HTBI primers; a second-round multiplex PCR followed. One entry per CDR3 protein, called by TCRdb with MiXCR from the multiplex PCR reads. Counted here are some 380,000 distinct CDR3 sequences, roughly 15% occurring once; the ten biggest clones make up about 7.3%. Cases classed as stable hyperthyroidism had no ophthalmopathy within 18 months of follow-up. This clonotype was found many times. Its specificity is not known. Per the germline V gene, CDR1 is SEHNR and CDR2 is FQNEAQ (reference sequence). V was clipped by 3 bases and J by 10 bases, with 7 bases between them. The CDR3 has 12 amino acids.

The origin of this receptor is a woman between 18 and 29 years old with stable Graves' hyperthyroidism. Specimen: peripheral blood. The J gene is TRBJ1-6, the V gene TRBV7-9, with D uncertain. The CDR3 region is CASSFPASPLHF. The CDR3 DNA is TGTGCCAGCAGCTTCCCGGCGTCACCCCTCCACTTT.